The 30 T cell receptor beta chains listed next were all sequenced from one sample in a study of shared clonotypes between healthy human individuals. Measured with immunoSEQ multiplex PCR; TCRdb has only the in-frame clones, and not every one. The table has hundreds of thousands of clones, around four fifths seen once; the top ten hold about 1.8%. Sequencing was done on a sample of memory CD4+ T cells sorted from blood. Subset defined: CD45RA-negative fraction. The receptors were gathered from a woman in her 30s in good health.

A few counts support this clone. In nucleotides, the CDR3 is TGTGCCTGGAGACCAGCGGGATATGTTAATGAGCAGTTCTTC. Protein sequence: CAWRPAGYVNEQFF. The chain has TRBV30 and TRBJ2-1; TRBD2 matches at 7 bases. The junction had 9 bases not matched to a gene; V was cut back by 3 bases and J by 7 bases. Germline CDR1 GTSNPN, CDR2 SVGIG (reference sequence). This CDR3 has 14 amino acids.

This sequence joins TRBV5-6 and TRBJ2-7, with 10 bases lining up with TRBD2. Germline-derived CDR1 and CDR2 are SGHDT and YYEEEE. CDR3 length equals 15 residues. Trimming removed 4 bases from V and 2 bases from J; junction bases left unmatched: 6. The CDR3 coding sequence is TGTGCCAGCAGCCTGGGACTAGCGATCGCCTACGAGCAGTACTTC. This encodes CASSLGLAIAYEQYF.

This clone has a handful of counts. V usage is TRBV29-1 and J usage is TRBJ1-1; TRBD1 might be the D (5 bases). In germline, CDR1 is SQVTM, CDR2 ANQGSEA. V shed 2 bases and J shed 7 bases, with 17 bases lying between them. This CDR3 is 14 amino acids long. The CDR3 sequence is CSVEPGSGGGEAFF. The DNA of the CDR3 is TGCAGCGTTGAACCGGGATCCGGTGGGGGTGAAGCTTTCTTT.

The chain couples TRBV30 to TRBJ1-5, with 7 bases aligning to TRBD1. This CDR3 is built from 13 residues. V shed 5 bases and J 5 bases; nucleotides not matched to a gene: 6. Germline CDR1 is GTSNPN and CDR2 is SVGIG (reference sequence). As DNA, the CDR3 is TGTGCCTGGGTAATAACAGGGGATCAGCCCCAGCATTTT. Translating it yields CAWVITGDQPQHF.

This chain links TRBV6-1 with TRBJ2-1, with D possibly TRBD2 on 5 matching bases. Germline loops: CDR1 MNHNS, CDR2 SASEGT. V gave up 3 bases and J gave up 0 bases, with 12 bases separating them. This CDR3 comprises 16 residues. For the CDR3, the DNA is TGTGCCAGCAGTGACCTCAGCGGAAGCTCCTACAATGAGCAGTTCTTC. It is translated as CASSDLSGSSYNEQFF.

The sample holds many counts of this clone. The chain joins TRBV30 to TRBJ2-1; TRBD2 aligns across 8 bases. Germline lookup yields CDR1 GTSNPN and CDR2 SVGIG (reference sequence). With V trimmed by 2 bases and J by 0 bases, 0 bases remained unmatched. This CDR3 contains 14 residues. CDR3: CAWSSGSSYNEQFF. CDR3 bases: TGTGCCTGGAGTAGCGGGAGCTCCTACAATGAGCAGTTCTTC.

This clone was detected a few times. The chain links TRBV5-4 to TRBJ1-1, with D maybe TRBD1 (5 bases). Germline V gives CDR1 SGHNT, CDR2 YYREEE (reference sequence). This CDR3 spans 15 amino acids. V was cut by 0 bases and J by 2 bases, with 11 bases left in between. In nucleotides, the CDR3 is TGTGCCAGCAGCTTGGAAGACAGAAGAAACACTGAAGCTTTCTTT. It specifies CASSLEDRRNTEAFF.

Worth noting for this clone: This specimen includes other DNA sequences encoding the same CDR3. The rearrangement uses TRBV11-2 and TRBJ2-7; D not certain. CDR3 length: 14 amino acids. The V gene lost 3 bases and the J gene lost 1 base, with 10 bases spanning the gap. Per germline, CDR1 SGHAT and CDR2 FQNNGV. The CDR3 nucleotides read TGTGCCAGCAGCTTTCAAAGGGATTCCTACGAGCAGTACTTC. Its protein is CASSFQRDSYEQYF.

This clone has only one observation. The gene calls are TRBV10-2 and TRBJ2-7; 7 bases are a match to TRBD1. The CDR3 extends over 13 amino acids. V dropped 4 bases and J dropped 4; count of bases not matched to a gene: 4. Germline CDR1 is WSHSY and CDR2 is SAAADI. The CDR3 sequence: CASSVTGEYEQYF. CDR3 coding DNA: TGCGCCAGCAGTGTTACAGGGGAATACGAGCAGTACTTC.

The rearrangement links TRBV13 to TRBJ1-2, with D unresolved. Trimming removed 0 bases at V and 6 bases at J, with 11 bases between. The CDR3 length is 14 residues. The germline gives CDR1 PRHDT, CDR2 FYEKMQ (reference sequence). CDR3 residues: CASSLGRGRNGYTF. CDR3 sequence (DNA): TGTGCCAGCAGCTTAGGGCGCGGCCGGAATGGCTACACCTTC. Looking up the rest from reference TRBV13 and TRBJ1-2 gives the full variable domain: AAGVIQSPRHLIKEKRETATLKCYPIPRHDTVYWYQQGPGQDPQFLISFYEKMQSDKGSIPDRFSAQQFSDYHSELNMSSLELGDSALYFCASSLGRGRNGYTFGSGTRLTVV.

This clone was seen only a few times. J is TRBJ1-2 and V is TRBV11-2, with a weak D call TRBD1 (6 bases). Trimming removed 4 bases at V and 4 bases at J, with 10 bases between. The CDR3 runs to 13 residues. In germline, CDR1 is SGHAT, CDR2 FQNNGV. The CDR3 nucleotides are TGTGCCAGCAGCTCGCTAGGGGGCTATGGCTACACCTTC. This sequence encodes CASSSLGGYGYTF.

The chain recombines TRBV7-9 with TRBJ2-7; the D is unclear. Germline CDR1 reads SEHNR; CDR2 reads FQNEAQ (reference sequence). Trimming removed 5 bases from V and 6 bases from J, with 17 bases in between. CDR3 length: 14 residues. The CDR3 DNA follows: TGTGCCAGCAGCCCGGTGACGGACCTCGGCGAGCAGTACTTC. This codes for CASSPVTDLGEQYF.

The chain carries TRBV11-3 and TRBJ1-3; tentative D call: TRBD1 (5 bases). This CDR3 region has 14 residues. Trimming removed 5 bases from V and 2 bases from J, with 10 bases in between. Germline-derived CDR1 and CDR2 are SGHNT and YENEEA. The CDR3 reads CASSIDSTGNTIYF. CDR3 DNA sequence: TGTGCCAGCAGCATTGACAGCACTGGAAACACCATATATTTT.

This clone has a handful of counts. The chain's CDR3 is CASTPGLASEQFF. CDR3 DNA: TGTGCCAGCACTCCGGGACTAGCGTCTGAGCAGTTCTTC. This chain joins TRBV2 and TRBJ2-1; 10 positions agree with TRBD2. This CDR3 contains 13 residues. CDR1 and CDR2 (germline): SNHLY, FYNNEI. V trimming: 7 bases; J trimming: 9 bases; junction bases outside the gene matches: 6.

The rearrangement links TRBV5-5 to TRBJ1-2; 8 bases line up with TRBD1. The germline CDR1 and CDR2 sequences are SGHKS and YYEKEE (reference sequence). The ends lost 6 bases at V and 8 bases at J; junction bases unmatched: 9. The CDR3 extends over 13 amino acids. The CDR3 protein is CASNYRTGQGYTF. In nucleotides, the CDR3 is TGTGCCAGCAACTACCGGACAGGGCAGGGCTACACCTTC. The complete variable domain, with remaining parts taken from reference TRBV5-5 and TRBJ1-2, reads DAGVTQSPTHLIKTRGQQVTLRCSPISGHKSVSWYQQVLGQGPQFIFQYYEKEERGRGNFPDRFSARQFPNYSSELNVNALLLGDSALYLCASNYRTGQGYTFGSGTRLTVV.

The V gene is TRBV11-2, the J gene TRBJ2-5; TRBD2 might be the D (5 bases). V was shortened by 2 bases and J by 1 base, with 11 bases between the two germline ends. Germline CDR1 SGHAT, CDR2 FQNNGV. The CDR3 sequence is 15 residues long. CDR3 nucleotide sequence: TGTGCCAGCAGCTTATTAGGACTCCCCCAAGAGACCCAGTACTTC. This codes for CASSLLGLPQETQYF.

The CDR3 spells CASSNLAGVVTEAFF. CDR3 sequence (DNA): TGCGCCAGCAGTAATCTTGCAGGGGTGGTCACTGAAGCTTTCTTT. The chain combines TRBV10-2 with TRBJ1-1; possibly TRBD1 for D (6 bases). Germline CDR1 reads WSHSY; CDR2 reads SAAADI. V shed 5 bases and J shed 4 bases, with 17 bases lying between them. The CDR3 runs 15 residues.

The rearrangement uses TRBV9 and TRBJ2-3, with D uncertain. Germline V gene lookup returns CDR1 SGDLS and CDR2 YYNGEE. V was trimmed by 3 bases and J by 2 bases, leaving 7 bases between them. The CDR3 has 13 amino acids. In DNA, the CDR3 is TGTGCCAGCAGCGACTTGGACACAGATACGCAGTATTTT. Translation: CASSDLDTDTQYF.

The J gene is TRBJ2-2, the V gene TRBV15; TRBD1 agrees at 10 bases. CDR1 is LNHNV and CDR2 is YYDKDF in the germline V gene (reference sequence). The CDR3 extends over 16 amino acids. Trimming took 9 bases from V and 3 from J; bases not matched to a gene: 10. CDR3 region: CATDPGTGAHTGELFF. DNA for the CDR3: TGTGCCACAGATCCCGGGACAGGGGCGCACACCGGGGAGCTGTTTTTT. The variable domain in full, with the rest retrieved from reference TRBV15 and TRBJ2-2, is DAMVIQNPRYQVTQFGKPVTLSCSQTLNHNVMYWYQQKSSQAPKLLFHYYDKDFNNEADTPDNFQSRRPNTSFCFLDIRSPGLGDTAMYLCATDPGTGAHTGELFFGEGSRLTVL.

This chain joins TRBV5-6 and TRBJ2-7, with TRBD1 matching over 9 bases. Germline CDR1 and CDR2: SGHDT and YYEEEE. The CDR3 totals 13 residues. With V trimmed by 7 bases and J by 2 bases, 4 bases remained unmatched. The CDR3 bases are TGTGCCAGCGCCGGGGACAGGGCCTACGAGCAGTACTTC. Translation: CASAGDRAYEQYF.

The CDR3 DNA reads as TGTGCCAGCAGCTTAGCCACCGGGACAGGACCATCGGGCTACACCTTC. Translated, it gives CASSLATGTGPSGYTF. The rearrangement links TRBV7-8 to TRBJ1-2, with 8 bases identical to TRBD1. V dropped 0 bases and J dropped 8; count of bases not matched to a gene: 11. This CDR3 is built from 16 residues. Germline assignment: CDR1 SGHVS and CDR2 FQNEAQ.

The V gene is TRBV5-1, the J gene TRBJ2-7, with 9 nucleotides matching TRBD2. Germline CDR1 is SGHRS and CDR2 is YFSETQ. Losses at the gene ends were 3 bases for V and 3 bases for J; bases not matched to a gene: 10. CDR3 size: 16 residues. CDR3 in amino acids: CASSSSGLASLYEQYF. CDR3 sequence (DNA): TGCGCCAGCAGCTCAAGTGGACTAGCGTCCCTCTACGAGCAGTACTTC.

This rearrangement joins TRBV6-1 to TRBJ1-5; possible D gene TRBD1, 5 bases. The CDR3 covers 15 residues. The germline gives CDR1 MNHNS, CDR2 SASEGT. Trimming took 5 bases from V and 9 from J, leaving 20 bases between them. Here the CDR3 DNA reads TGTGCCAGCAGTAGACCCGGGACGGGCGGGGGGCCCCAGCATTTT. Its translation: CASSRPGTGGGPQHF.

The chain links TRBV5-1 to TRBJ2-7; the D gene could be TRBD1 or TRBD2 (5 bases each). CDR3 size: 14 residues. CDR1 is SGHRS and CDR2 is YFSETQ in the germline V gene. The V and J ends lost 5 bases and 0 bases respectively, with 12 bases between them. The DNA for the CDR3 is TGCGCCAGCAGGGCCGGGACCACCTCCTACGAGCAGTACTTC. Translating it yields CASRAGTTSYEQYF.

This chain uses TRBV27 with TRBJ2-7; 9 positions agree with TRBD2. This CDR3 is 15 amino acids long. Germline CDR1 and CDR2: MNHEY and SMNVEV (reference sequence). J was trimmed by 4 bases and V by 7 bases; bases with no gene match: 11. The CDR3 sequence is CASTSWASGTYEQYF. CDR3 coding DNA: TGTGCCAGCACCTCGTGGGCTAGCGGGACGTACGAGCAGTACTTC.

The chain uses TRBV7-8 and TRBJ2-2, with 10 bases fitting TRBD2. The germline V gene encodes CDR1 SGHVS and CDR2 FQNEAQ. V dropped 8 bases and J dropped 5; count of bases not matched to a gene: 8. There are 15 residues in the CDR3. CDR3 in amino acids: CASFRGTSATGELFF. CDR3 bases: TGTGCCAGCTTTCGAGGGACTAGCGCGACCGGGGAGCTGTTTTTT.

This chain uses TRBV19 with TRBJ2-7, with D possibly matching TRBD1 (6 bases). The CDR3 runs to 14 residues. CDR1 and CDR2 (germline): LNHDA, SQIVND (reference sequence). Trimming left V 7 bases short and J 4 bases short, with 17 bases between. The CDR3 region has the DNA TGTGCCAGTAAGACCCACAGGGATGGGTACGAGCAGTACTTC. Translation: CASKTHRDGYEQYF.

The V gene is TRBV2, the J gene TRBJ2-1; no clear D. There are 14 residues in the CDR3. The V end lost 2 bases, the J end lost 3 bases, and 8 bases lay between the germline ends. Germline CDR1 SNHLY, CDR2 FYNNEI. CDR3 nucleotides: TGTGCCAGCAGTGAAACGGTACGCTACAATGAGCAGTTCTTC. Translated: CASSETVRYNEQFF.

The chain joins TRBV7-6 to TRBJ2-1; TRBD2 matches at 7 bases. Germline CDR1 and CDR2: SGHVS and FNYEAQ. The ends lost 4 bases at V and 5 bases at J; junction bases unmatched: 5. The CDR3 length is 14 residues. CDR3 loop: CASSSRRENNEQFF. Here the CDR3 DNA reads TGTGCCAGCAGCTCCAGGCGGGAGAACAATGAGCAGTTCTTC.

This clone was picked up a small number of times. CDR3 nucleotide sequence: TGTGCCAGCAGCCTCAGGGTTGGGGCCAAAAACATTCAGTACTTC. Its protein is CASSLRVGAKNIQYF. The chain has TRBV28 and TRBJ2-4, with a possible D match to TRBD1 (5 bases). CDR1 is MDHEN, CDR2 SYDVKM, per germline. The CDR3 contains 15 residues. Deletions cut 6 bases from V and 1 base from J, with 13 bases between.